This T cell receptor (beta chain) was obtained from a study of blood T cells in healthy people across ages. From germline, CDR1 is SEHNR and CDR2 FQNEAQ (reference sequence). Between the trimmed V and J ends, which lost 3 bases and 5 bases, there was a span of 28 bases. This CDR3 contains 19 residues. Study-wide findings and caveats: Aged donors had fewer naive CD4+ cells and lower diversity than long-lived donors.

For this clonotype: Its target is unknown.

Together with a sample-barcoded 5' primer, a J-beta primer mix was included in a second PCR lasting about 6 to 11 cycles. TCRdb re-analysed the 5' RACE reads in MiXCR, keeping a single row per CDR3 protein. The sample has about 670,000 distinct CDR3 sequences; approximately 40% are singletons. The sequence was collected from an older man in good health. The chain couples TRBV7-9 to TRBJ2-5; D tentatively fits TRBD1 or TRBD2 (6 bases each). The specimen sequenced was blood. The CDR3 spells CASSFPPLFAGEAGETQYF. CDR3 in DNA: TGTGCCAGCAGCTTTCCCCCCTTGTTCGCAGGGGAGGCGGGGGAGACCCAGTACTTC. The entire variable domain, with the rest obtained from reference TRBV7-9 and TRBJ2-5, is as follows: DTGVSQNPRHKITKRGQNVTFRCDPISEHNRLYWYRQTLGQGPEFLTYFQNEAQLEKSRLLSDRFSAERPKGSFSTLEIQRTEQGDSAMYLCASSFPPLFAGEAGETQYFGPGTRLLVL.